This TCR beta chain was captured by sequencing in a study of cytomegalovirus exposure and HLA in healthy donors. A remark on this clone: Its antigen is unidentified.

Study observations and caveats: The listing of roughly 160 TCR beta chains classed them as cytomegalovirus-associated. Testing in vitro showed a few CMV-associated chains specific for CMV antigens. The classifier was said to identify cytomegalovirus status with high specificity and sensitivity.

Method: immunoSEQ multiplex PCR; TCRdb's copy keeps in-frame clones and lacks some. The repertoire holds 60,000 to 85,000 clones, with 85% to 95% as singletons. Deletions cut 6 bases from V and 5 bases from J, with 16 bases between. This CDR3 is built from 15 residues. Germline assignment: CDR1 SNHLY and CDR2 FYNNEI. Separation from the roughly 700-subject first cohort characterized the 120-subject validation cohort, to which the donors belonged. This chain uses TRBV2 with TRBJ2-2; D is perhaps TRBD2 (5 bases). The sequence was obtained from a man between 18 and 29 years old in good health and CMV-seropositive. The sample comprised PBMCs. The CDR3 DNA reads TGTGCCAGCAGAAAGATCAACGGCGGGACCGGGGAGCTGTTTTTT. Its protein is CASRKINGGTGELFF.